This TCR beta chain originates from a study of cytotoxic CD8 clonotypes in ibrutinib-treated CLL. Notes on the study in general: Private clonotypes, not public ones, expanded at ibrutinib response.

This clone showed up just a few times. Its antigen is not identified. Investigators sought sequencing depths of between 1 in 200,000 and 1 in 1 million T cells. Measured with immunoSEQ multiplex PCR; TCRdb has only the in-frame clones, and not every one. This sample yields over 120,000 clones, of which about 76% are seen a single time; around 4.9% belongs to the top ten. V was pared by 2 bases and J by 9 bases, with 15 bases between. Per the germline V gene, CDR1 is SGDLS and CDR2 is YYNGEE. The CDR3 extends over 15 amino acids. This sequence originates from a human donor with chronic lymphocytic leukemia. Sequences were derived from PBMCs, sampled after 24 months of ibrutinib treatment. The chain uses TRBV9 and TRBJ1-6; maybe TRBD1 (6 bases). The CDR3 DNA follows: TGTGCCAGCAGCGTCGGGGGGCAGGGAAGTTCACCCCTCCACTTT. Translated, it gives CASSVGGQGSSPLHF.